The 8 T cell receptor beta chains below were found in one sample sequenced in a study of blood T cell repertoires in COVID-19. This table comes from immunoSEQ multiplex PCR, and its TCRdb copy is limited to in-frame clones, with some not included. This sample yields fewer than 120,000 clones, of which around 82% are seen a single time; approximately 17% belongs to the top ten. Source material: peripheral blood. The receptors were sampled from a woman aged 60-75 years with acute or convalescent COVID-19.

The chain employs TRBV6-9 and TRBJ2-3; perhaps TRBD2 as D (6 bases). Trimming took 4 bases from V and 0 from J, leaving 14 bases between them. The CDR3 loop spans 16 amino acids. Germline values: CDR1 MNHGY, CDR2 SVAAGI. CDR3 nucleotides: TGTGCCAGCAGTTGTTGGGGTAGCGGAAGCACAGATACGCAGTATTTT. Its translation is CASSCWGSGSTDTQYF.

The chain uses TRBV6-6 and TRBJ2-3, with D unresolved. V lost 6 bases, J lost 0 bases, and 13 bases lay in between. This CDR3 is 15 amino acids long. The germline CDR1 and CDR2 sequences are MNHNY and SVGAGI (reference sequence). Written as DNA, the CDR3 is TGTGCCAGCAGCCGTGGATTACAGAGCACAGATACGCAGTATTTT. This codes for CASSRGLQSTDTQYF.

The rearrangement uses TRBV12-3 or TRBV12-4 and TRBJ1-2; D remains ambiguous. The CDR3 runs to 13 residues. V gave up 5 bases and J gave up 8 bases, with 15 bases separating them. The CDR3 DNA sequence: TGTGCCAGCAGTACCCTCCCCCATCGGGGCTACACCTTC. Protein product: CASSTLPHRGYTF.

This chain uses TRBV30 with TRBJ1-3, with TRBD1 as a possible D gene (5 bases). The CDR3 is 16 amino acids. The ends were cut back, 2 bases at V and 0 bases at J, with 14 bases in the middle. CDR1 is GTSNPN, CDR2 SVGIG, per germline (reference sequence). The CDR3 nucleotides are TGTGCCTGGAGTCCCTCCAGAGACAGCTCTGGAAACACCATATATTTT. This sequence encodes CAWSPSRDSSGNTIYF.

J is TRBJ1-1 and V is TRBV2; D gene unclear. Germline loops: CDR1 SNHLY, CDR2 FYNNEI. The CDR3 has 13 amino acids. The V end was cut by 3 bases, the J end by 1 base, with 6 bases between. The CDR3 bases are TGTGCCAGCAGTGATCAGGCGAACACTGAAGCTTTCTTT. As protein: CASSDQANTEAFF.

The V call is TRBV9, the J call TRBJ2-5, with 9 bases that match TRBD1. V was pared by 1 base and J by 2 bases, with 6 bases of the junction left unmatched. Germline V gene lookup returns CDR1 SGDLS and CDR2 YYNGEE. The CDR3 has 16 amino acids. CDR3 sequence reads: CASSVSRTGAQETQYF. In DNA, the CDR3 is TGTGCCAGCAGCGTAAGTAGGACAGGGGCTCAAGAGACCCAGTACTTC.

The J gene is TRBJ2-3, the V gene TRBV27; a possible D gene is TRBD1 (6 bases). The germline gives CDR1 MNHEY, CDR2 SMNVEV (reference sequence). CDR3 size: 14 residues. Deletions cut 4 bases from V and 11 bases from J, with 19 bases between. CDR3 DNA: TGTGCCAGCAGTTACGCCGGGAACCAGGGGAAGCAGTATTTT. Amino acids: CASSYAGNQGKQYF.

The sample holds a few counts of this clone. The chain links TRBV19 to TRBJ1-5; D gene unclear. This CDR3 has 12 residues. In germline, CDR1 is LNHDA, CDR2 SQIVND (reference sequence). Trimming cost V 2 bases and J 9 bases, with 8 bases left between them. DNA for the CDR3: TGTGCCAGTAGTATAATGGAGGGGCCCCAGCATTTT. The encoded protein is CASSIMEGPQHF.